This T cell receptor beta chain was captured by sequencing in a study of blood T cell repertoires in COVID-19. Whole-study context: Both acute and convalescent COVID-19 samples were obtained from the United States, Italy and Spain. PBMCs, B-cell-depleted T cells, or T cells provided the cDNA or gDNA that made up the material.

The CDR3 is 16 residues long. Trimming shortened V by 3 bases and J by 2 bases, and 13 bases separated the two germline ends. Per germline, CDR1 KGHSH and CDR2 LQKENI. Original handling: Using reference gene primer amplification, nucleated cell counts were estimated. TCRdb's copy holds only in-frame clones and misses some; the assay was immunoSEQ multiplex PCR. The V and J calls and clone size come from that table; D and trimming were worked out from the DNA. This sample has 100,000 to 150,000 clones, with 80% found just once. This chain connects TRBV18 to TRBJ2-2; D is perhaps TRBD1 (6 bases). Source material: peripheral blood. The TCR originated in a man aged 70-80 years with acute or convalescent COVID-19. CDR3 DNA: TGTGCCAGCTCACCGCCTGGGACACCCAACACCGGGGAGCTGTTTTTT. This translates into CASSPPGTPNTGELFF.